A selection of T cell receptor beta chains follows, all from one sample in a study of Graves' ophthalmopathy and Graves' hyperthyroidism. TCRdb reanalysed the multiplex PCR reads using MiXCR and keeps one entry per CDR3 protein. The sample has roughly 700,000 distinct CDR3 sequences, approximately 40% seen once; the top ten hold 40% to 55%. Sequencing input: peripheral blood. These receptor sequences come from an adult man with Graves' ophthalmopathy. Both conserved end residues are trimmed from each CDR3.

j_call v_call cdr3_aa
TRBJ1-3 TRBV20-1 SARDDRVNTIY
TRBJ1-4 TRBV10-3 AISGGRGEKLF
TRBJ2-6 TRBV25-1 ASSPGGGLA
TRBJ1-2 TRBV20-1 SARVGTDHYGYT
TRBJ2-7 TRBV25-1 ASSLGGGGNEQY
TRBJ1-3 TRBV24-1 ATSDLRGRGSGNTIY
TRBJ2-7 TRBV5-4 ASTRDRRTYEQY
TRBJ1-1 TRBV29-1 SVTSGVTEAF
TRBJ1-4 TRBV7-9 ASGQTSRAGSTPYDEKLF
TRBJ1-1 TRBV9 ASSAWMNTEAF
TRBJ1-6 TRBV6-1 ASSESRYSPLH
TRBJ1-2 TRBV7-9 ASSLEGVGYGYT
TRBJ1-1 TRBV15 ATSKGAEAF
TRBJ1-2 TRBV7-2 ASSPFDRADYGYT
TRBJ2-6 TRBV5-1 ASSLQGGPSGANVLT
TRBJ1-1 TRBV7-9 ASSLRTGGLTEAF
TRBJ1-1 TRBV29-1 SVPGQGAIEAF
TRBJ2-6 TRBV29-1 SVEKRESGANVLT
TRBJ1-6 TRBV10-1 ASRDVSYNSPLH
TRBJ2-7 TRBV9 ASSPAGGCYEQY
TRBJ2-7 TRBV10-3 AITGGGGEQY
TRBJ1-4 TRBV20-1 SARPLSWEKLY
TRBJ1-1 TRBV20-1 SARTGSITEAF
TRBJ2-7 TRBV7-2 ASSVVGQGSAEQY
TRBJ2-2 TRBV5-1 ASSLAGTVNTGELF
TRBJ1-1 TRBV29-1 SVEQDRVSTEAF
TRBJ2-7 TRBV11-2 ASSRKLAGTYEQY
TRBJ1-1 TRBV7-2 ASLLRRGGTEAF
TRBJ1-1 TRBV29-1 SVEGRVGRANTEAF
TRBJ1-1 TRBV19 ATGTGRLGAEAF
TRBJ1-2 TRBV2 ASRDTGTGEYGYT
TRBJ1-4 TRBV10-3 AISEGETGEKLF
TRBJ1-1 TRBV5-1 ASRAGVTNTEAF
TRBJ2-2 TRBV7-9 ASSHPTGTGELF
TRBJ1-6 TRBV10-2 ASAGQGSGSPLH
TRBJ2-2 TRBV24-1 ATSVGTQHFTGELF
TRBJ2-5 TRBV4-1 ASSQGTGGRQETQY
TRBJ2-3 TRBV7-2 ASSSTGALTDTQY
TRBJ2-7 TRBV11-1 VSSLGWGSGYEQY
TRBJ1-1 TRBV7-3 ASSPSTVRGTEAF
TRBJ1-1 TRBV9 ASSVGPGYTEAF
TRBJ1-2 TRBV6-1 ASSYQGSNYGYT
TRBJ1-4 TRBV6-6 ASLLDRGNEKLF
TRBJ2-7 TRBV29-1 SVVVWNEQY
TRBJ1-5 TRBV19 ASSFTGDGNQPQH